This T cell receptor beta chain derives from a study of tumor-infiltrating lymphocytes in primary liver carcinoma. Study details: Tissue type made little difference to sample yields of roughly 3.5 to 7.13 million productive TCRbeta reads. General study results and limits: Among top clones, only about 8-25% appeared in all five tumor regions.

Regarding this clonotype: Its antigen remains unidentified. A junction boundary mismatches the germline segment, possibly from a read error.

Starting material for RNA and DNA co-extraction consisted of 20-30 mg of unsorted bulk tissue. The CDR3 loop spans 14 amino acids. The germline CDR1 and CDR2 sequences are SGHAT and FQNNGV. TCR beta cDNA was made from 450 to 600 ng total RNA with a constant-region primer. ARM-PCR was slightly modified, and three nested multiplex PCR rounds with it gave rise to the TCR beta libraries. Running 9 to 11 cycles apiece, the first two PCR rounds relied on TRBV1-TRBV30 forward primers together with a C-beta reverse primer. TCRdb processed the multiplex PCR reads anew with MiXCR; each CDR3 protein has one entry. Of roughly 120,000 distinct CDR3 sequences in the sample, around 64% were seen once.

This chain joins TRBV11-2 and TRBJ1-4; no firm D call. The receptor comes from an older woman with primary liver carcinoma and hepatitis B virus infection. The sample was liver tumor tissue from sampling region 3. The sample's subset: tumor region T3, left-lateral pole. CDR3 in amino acids: CASVARATNEELFF. The CDR3 region has the DNA TGTGCCAGTGTCGCGAGGGCAACTAATGAAGAACTGTTTTTT.